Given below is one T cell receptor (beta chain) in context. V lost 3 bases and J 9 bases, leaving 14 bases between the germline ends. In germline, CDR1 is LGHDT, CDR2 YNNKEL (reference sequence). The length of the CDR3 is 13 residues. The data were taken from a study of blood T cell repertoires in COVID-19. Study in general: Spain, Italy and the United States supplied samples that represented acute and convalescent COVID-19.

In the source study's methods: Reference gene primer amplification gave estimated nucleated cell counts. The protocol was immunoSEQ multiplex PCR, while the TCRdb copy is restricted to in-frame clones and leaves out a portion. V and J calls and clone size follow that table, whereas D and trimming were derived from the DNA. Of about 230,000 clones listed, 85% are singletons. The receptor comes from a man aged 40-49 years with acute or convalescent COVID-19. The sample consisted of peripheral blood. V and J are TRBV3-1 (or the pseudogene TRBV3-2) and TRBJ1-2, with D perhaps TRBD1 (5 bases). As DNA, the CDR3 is TGTGCCAGCAGCCAGGGCAGGGAAAATAGCTACACCTTC. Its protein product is CASSQGRENSYTF.